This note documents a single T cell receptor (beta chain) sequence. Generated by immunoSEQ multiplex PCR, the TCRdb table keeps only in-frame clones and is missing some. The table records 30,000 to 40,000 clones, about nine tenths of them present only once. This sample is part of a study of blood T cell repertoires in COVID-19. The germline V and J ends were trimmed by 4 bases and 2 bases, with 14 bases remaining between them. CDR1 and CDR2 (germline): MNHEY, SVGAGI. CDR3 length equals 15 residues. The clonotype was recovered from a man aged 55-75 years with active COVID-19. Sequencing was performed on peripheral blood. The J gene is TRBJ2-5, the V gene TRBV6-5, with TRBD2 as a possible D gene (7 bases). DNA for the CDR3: TGTGCCAGCAGTTCTGGGGGGGCGGGACAAGAGACCCAGTACTTC. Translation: CASSSGGAGQETQYF.